Below, 28 T cell receptor beta chains from the same sample are listed, as sequenced in a study of kidney transplant recipient with SARS-CoV-2 infection. MiXCR, run by TCRdb on the reads, gives a single entry per CDR3 protein. The sample lists under 250,000 distinct CDR3 sequences, about 28% seen once, with under 7.5% in the top ten. The sample was a blood sample, taken at baseline and around day 120 from a kidney transplant recipient. The receptors shown here come from a male patient in his thirties who had COVID-19 and was a kidney transplant recipient. Some T cells may be graft donor cells.

This clonotype was recorded at least ten times. The chain carries TRBV9 and TRBJ1-1; D gene ambiguous. The ends were cut back, 4 bases at V and 3 bases at J, with 13 bases in the middle. Germline CDR1 reads SGDLS; CDR2 reads YYNGEE. The CDR3 contains 14 residues. CDR3: CASSLRNVYTEAFF. The CDR3 DNA reads as TGTGCCAGCAGCCTACGGAATGTGTACACTGAAGCTTTCTTT. Variable domain in full (rest from reference TRBV9 and TRBJ1-1): DSGVTQTPKHLITATGQRVTLRCSPRSGDLSVYWYQQSLDQGLQFLIQYYNGEERAKGNILERFSAQQFPDLHSELNLSSLELGDSALYFCASSLRNVYTEAFFGQGTRLTVV.

This clonotype was recorded at least ten times. The genes are TRBV4-1 and TRBJ2-7; no firm D call. The CDR3 length is 14 residues. Germline CDR1 and CDR2: MGHRA and YSYEKL. The ends were cut back, 4 bases at V and 5 bases at J, with 15 bases in the middle. CDR3 bases: TGCGCCAGCAGCCCCGAGCTAAGAACCCACGAGCAGTACTTC. Translated, it gives CASSPELRTHEQYF.

This clonotype was counted at least ten times. DNA for the CDR3: TGTGCCAGCAACACGGAGGGCAACACTGAAGCTTTCTTT. The encoded protein is CASNTEGNTEAFF. The gene calls are TRBV7-9 and TRBJ1-1; D unresolved. The V end was cut by 7 bases, the J end by 2 bases, with 11 bases between. CDR3 length: 13 residues. Germline CDR1 is SEHNR and CDR2 is FQNEAQ (reference sequence). Supplemented by reference TRBV7-9 and TRBJ1-1, the full variable domain reads DTGVSQNPRHKITKRGQNVTFRCDPISEHNRLYWYRQTLGQGPEFLTYFQNEAQLEKSRLLSDRFSAERPKGSFSTLEIQRTEQGDSAMYLCASNTEGNTEAFFGQGTRLTVV.

This clonotype was observed a handful of times. The chain recombines TRBV4-3 with TRBJ2-3; 8 bases are a match to TRBD1. This CDR3 has 16 residues. V was clipped by 4 bases and J by 2 bases; unmatched bases: 8. Germline values: CDR1 LGHNA, CDR2 YSLEER. The chain's CDR3 is CASSPHRGTYTDTQYF. CDR3 nucleotides: TGCGCCAGCAGCCCCCACAGGGGGACCTACACAGATACGCAGTATTTT.

This clonotype was seen ten or more times. J is TRBJ1-2 and V is TRBV7-2, with unresolved D. This CDR3 has 17 amino acids. Deletions cut 5 bases from V and 4 bases from J, with 23 bases between. Germline CDR1 and CDR2: SGHTA and FQGNSA. The CDR3, as DNA: TGTGCCAGCAGCGAACGAAACAGAGACGGAAAGACCTATGGCTACACCTTC. Protein: CASSERNRDGKTYGYTF.

This clonotype occurred once. Possible read error: a much larger clone is one base away. The V gene is TRBV27, the J gene TRBJ2-1, with 11 bases fitting TRBD2. There are 18 residues in the CDR3. The germline gives CDR1 MNHEY, CDR2 SMNVEV (reference sequence). After removal of 3 bases from V and 8 bases from J, the junction contained 15 bases not matched to a gene. The CDR3 coding sequence is TGTGCCAGCAGTTTCTACCGCGACCTGACTAGCGGGGCCGATGAGCAGTTCTTC. It yields the protein CASSFYRDLTSGADEQFF.

This clonotype was detected many times. The chain uses TRBV27 and TRBJ1-4; 8 bases line up with TRBD1. This CDR3 contains 14 residues. CDR1 is MNHEY, CDR2 SMNVEV, per germline (reference sequence). With V trimmed by 5 bases and J by 7 bases, 6 bases remained unmatched. The DNA for the CDR3 is TGTGCCAGCAGTATGACAGGGGTCGTTGAAAAACTGTTTTTT. Protein: CASSMTGVVEKLFF.

The sample holds one count of this clonotype. The V gene is TRBV6-5, the J gene TRBJ1-1; tentative D call: TRBD1 (6 bases). CDR3 length: 12 residues. Trimming removed 11 bases from V and 5 bases from J, with 15 bases in between. Germline assignment: CDR1 MNHEY and CDR2 SVGAGI. The CDR3 nucleotides read TGTGCCGGCATACAGGGAGGGACTGAAGCTTTCTTT. It encodes CAGIQGGTEAFF.

This clonotype was recorded many times. This rearrangement joins TRBV24-1 to TRBJ2-7; TRBD1 matches at 10 bases. V lost 5 bases to trimming and J lost 3 bases; unmatched junction nucleotides: 6. The CDR3 is 15 residues long. Germline CDR1 and CDR2: KGHDR and SFDVKD. The CDR3 loop reads CATSARTGGVYEQYF. The CDR3 coding sequence is TGTGCCACCAGTGCACGGACAGGGGGGGTCTACGAGCAGTACTTC.

Ten or more counts support this clonotype. The chain recombines TRBV28 with TRBJ2-7; tentatively, D is TRBD2 (5 bases). CDR1 and CDR2 (germline): MDHEN, SYDVKM. Between the trimmed V and J ends, which lost 8 bases and 0 bases, there was a span of 14 bases. This CDR3 contains 14 residues. CDR3 nucleotides: TGTGCCAGCGGGTCGGGGAGTAGCTCCTACGAGCAGTACTTC. Encoded protein: CASGSGSSSYEQYF.

Many counts were recorded for this clonotype. The CDR3: CASSFFRGQPQHF. In DNA form, the CDR3 reads TGTGCCAGCAGTTTTTTTAGGGGCCAGCCCCAGCATTTT. V gene TRBV12-3 or TRBV12-4 combines with J gene TRBJ1-5, with D maybe TRBD1 (5 bases). The CDR3 loop spans 13 amino acids. Trimming stripped 3 bases from V and 7 bases from J, with 10 bases between.

Turning to this clonotype: Being one base from a much bigger clone, this may be a read error. The chain recombines TRBV19 with TRBJ2-2, with TRBD2 identical over 7 bases. The CDR3 extends over 16 amino acids. The junction had 6 bases not matched to a gene; V was cut back by 1 base and J by 4 bases. From germline, CDR1 is LNHDA and CDR2 SQIVND (reference sequence). CDR3 bases: TGTGCCAGTAGTATAGGGGCGGGGGAGAGCACCGGGGAGCTGTTTTTT. This translates into CASSIGAGESTGELFF. The full variable domain, completed using reference TRBV19 and TRBJ2-2, is DGGITQSPKYLFRKEGQNVTLSCEQNLNHDAMYWYRQDPGQGLRLIYYSQIVNDFQKGDIAEGYSVSREKKESFPLTVTSAQKNPTAFYLCASSIGAGESTGELFFGEGSRLTVL.

This rearrangement joins TRBV19 to TRBJ2-7; TRBD1 agrees at 7 bases. The trim removed 9 bases at V and 1 base at J, leaving 9 bases unmatched. Germline lookup yields CDR1 LNHDA and CDR2 SQIVND (reference sequence). The CDR3 is 14 amino acids. CDR3 in amino acids: CASRPRDSSYEQYF. CDR3 DNA: TGTGCCAGCAGACCCCGGGACAGTTCCTACGAGCAGTACTTC.

The sample holds a few counts of this clonotype. This sequence joins TRBV12-3 or TRBV12-4 and TRBJ2-5, with D hard to call. The CDR3 is made up of 12 amino acids. V lost 2 bases and J 5 bases, leaving 6 bases between the germline ends. CDR3 DNA: TGTGCCAGCAGTTTAAGTATGGAGACCCAGTACTTC. The encoded protein is CASSLSMETQYF.

The sample holds many counts of this clonotype. The chain links TRBV7-9 to TRBJ1-2; D remains unclear. In germline, CDR1 is SEHNR, CDR2 FQNEAQ (reference sequence). Trimming pared 5 bases from V and 4 bases from J, leaving 23 bases between. The CDR3 spans 17 residues. In DNA, the CDR3 is TGTGCCAGCAGCATTTCTTCATACCATGGAAAGACCTATGGCTACACCTTC. Residues: CASSISSYHGKTYGYTF.

On this clonotype itself: A much bigger clone sits one base away, suggesting this may be a read error. The chain employs TRBV30 and TRBJ2-7; 10 bases fit TRBD1. The CDR3 covers 14 residues. Looked up from germline, CDR1 is GTSNPN and CDR2 is SVGIG (reference sequence). V trimming: 4 bases; J trimming: 3 bases; junction bases outside the gene matches: 6. The CDR3 nucleotides read TGTGCCTGGACAGACAGGGGGCCTCTCTACGAGCAGTACTTC. Its translation: CAWTDRGPLYEQYF.

This clonotype occurred many times. Possible read error: a much larger clone is one base away. The genes are TRBV12-3 or TRBV12-4 and TRBJ1-5; 7 nucleotides line up with TRBD1. The CDR3 runs to 15 residues. With 2 bases clipped from V and 3 bases from J, the junction kept 4 bases outside the gene matches. CDR3 bases: TGTGCCAGCAGTTTATACAGGGGCAACAATCAGCCCCAGCATTTT. Amino acid sequence: CASSLYRGNNQPQHF.

This clonotype was observed many times. This sequence joins TRBV9 and TRBJ1-2; D gene ambiguous. Germline CDR1 and CDR2: SGDLS and YYNGEE. The length of the CDR3 is 16 residues. Between the trimmed V and J ends, which lost 7 bases and 4 bases, there was a span of 23 bases. CDR3 bases: TGTGCCAGCCCTGAGTCGTACTCAAGAAAGACCTATGGCTACACCTTC. Translation: CASPESYSRKTYGYTF.

With respect to this clonotype: This may arise from a read error, as a much more abundant clone is one base away. The gene calls are TRBV19 and TRBJ1-3, with a weak D call TRBD1 (5 bases). This CDR3 contains 17 residues. Germline CDR1 LNHDA, CDR2 SQIVND (reference sequence). V gave up 4 bases and J gave up 1 base, with 17 bases separating them. The CDR3 coding sequence is TGTGCCAGTAGTACGGGACGGGGGATCCTATCTGGAAACACCATATATTTT. Its protein product is CASSTGRGILSGNTIYF.

In the case of this clonotype: This may stem from a read error, because a much larger clone lies one nucleotide away. The V gene is TRBV7-2, the J gene TRBJ1-2; D is uncertain. Between the trimmed V and J ends, which lost 5 bases and 7 bases, there was a span of 26 bases. The germline gives CDR1 SGHTA, CDR2 FQGNSA. This CDR3 is built from 17 residues. The CDR3 spells CASSNGTRDGKTCGYTF. CDR3 nucleotide sequence: TGTGCCAGCAGCAACGGAACCAGAGACGGAAAGACCTGTGGCTACACCTTC. Variable domain in full (rest from reference TRBV7-2 and TRBJ1-2): GAGVSQSPSNKVTEKGKDVELRCDPISGHTALYWYRQSLGQGLEFLIYFQGNSAPDKSGLPSDRFSAERTGGSVSTLTIQRTQQEDSAVYLCASSNGTRDGKTCGYTFGSGTRLTVV.

Comments on this clonotype: One base away lies a much larger clone, so this may be a sequencing read error. The chain carries TRBV12-3 or TRBV12-4 and TRBJ1-4, with unresolved D. The V gene lost 6 bases and the J gene lost 6 bases, with 17 bases spanning the gap. The CDR3 totals 15 residues. In DNA form, the CDR3 reads TGTGCCAGCAGGTCACAGCCGGGAGACGATGAAAAACTGTTTTTT. Its translation: CASRSQPGDDEKLFF.

About this clonotype itself: This may stem from a read error, because a much larger clone lies one nucleotide away. The chain combines TRBV3-1 with TRBJ1-3; D remains ambiguous. CDR3 size: 12 residues. Germline V CDR1 and CDR2: LGHDT, YNNKEL (reference sequence). The DNA of the CDR3 is TGTGCCAGCAGCCATTTGGGAAGCACCATATATTTT. It codes for CASSHLGSTIYF. The complete variable domain, with remaining parts taken from reference TRBV3-1 and TRBJ1-3, reads DTAVSQTPKYLVTQMGNDKSIKCEQNLGHDTMYWYKQDSKKFLKIMFSYNNKELIINETVPNRFSPKSPDKAHLNLHINSLELGDSAVYFCASSHLGSTIYFGEGSWLTVV.

This rearrangement joins TRBV2 to TRBJ2-1, with TRBD2 matching over 10 bases. Germline V CDR1 and CDR2: SNHLY, FYNNEI. The CDR3 has 16 residues. After removal of 4 bases from V and 7 bases from J, the junction contained 10 bases not matched to a gene. CDR3 in amino acids: CASSGGAGGRFNEQFF. CDR3 nucleotide sequence: TGTGCCAGCAGTGGGGGAGCGGGGGGGCGGTTTAATGAGCAGTTCTTC.

This clonotype was detected many times. V usage is TRBV6-2 or TRBV6-3 and J usage is TRBJ1-2, with 7 positions matching TRBD1. CDR3 length equals 14 residues. V was pared by 7 bases and J by 0 bases, with 5 bases of the junction left unmatched. CDR1 and CDR2 (germline): MNHEY, SVGEGT. CDR3 sequence: CASNTGASNYGYTF. CDR3 DNA sequence: TGTGCCAGCAATACAGGGGCATCTAACTATGGCTACACCTTC.

This clonotype has ten or more counts. CDR3 sequence reads: CASSRGRPYGKTYGYTF. The CDR3 region has the DNA TGTGCCAGCAGTAGGGGTCGGCCTTACGGAAAGACCTATGGCTACACCTTC. J is TRBJ1-2 and V is TRBV6-9; tentatively, D is TRBD1 (5 bases). V was pared by 5 bases and J by 4 bases, with 23 bases between. The CDR3 contains 17 residues. The germline V gene encodes CDR1 MNHGY and CDR2 SVAAGI.

This clonotype was seen a few times. The J gene is TRBJ2-1, the V gene TRBV29-1, with D possibly matching TRBD2 (8 bases). V shed 8 bases and J shed 3 bases, with 38 bases lying between them. Germline values: CDR1 SQVTM, CDR2 ANQGSEA. The CDR3 contains 21 residues. CDR3 protein: CSPRAHRGSLGGATDYNEQFF. The CDR3 bases are TGCAGCCCTAGAGCCCACAGGGGATCCCTCGGGGGGGCTACCGACTACAATGAGCAGTTCTTC.

This clonotype showed up just once. J is TRBJ1-2 and V is TRBV7-5. TRBV7-5 is designated a pseudogene. CDR3 length equals 19 residues. The DNA of the CDR3 is TGTATCCCTGTGCCAGAACGGTGTAATGAAGTAGGAAAGACCTGTGGCTACACCTTC. This gives the protein CIPVPERCNEVGKTCGYTF.

The table lists this clonotype with many counts. The chain combines TRBV2 with TRBJ2-7, with TRBD2 identical over 12 bases. The CDR3 consists of 17 residues. From germline, CDR1 is SNHLY and CDR2 FYNNEI. Losses at the gene ends were 1 base for V and 3 bases for J; bases not matched to a gene: 7. The CDR3 nucleotides read TGTGCCAGCAGTGAAGTGGGGACTAGCGGGCTATTCTACGAGCAGTACTTC. This codes for CASSEVGTSGLFYEQYF.